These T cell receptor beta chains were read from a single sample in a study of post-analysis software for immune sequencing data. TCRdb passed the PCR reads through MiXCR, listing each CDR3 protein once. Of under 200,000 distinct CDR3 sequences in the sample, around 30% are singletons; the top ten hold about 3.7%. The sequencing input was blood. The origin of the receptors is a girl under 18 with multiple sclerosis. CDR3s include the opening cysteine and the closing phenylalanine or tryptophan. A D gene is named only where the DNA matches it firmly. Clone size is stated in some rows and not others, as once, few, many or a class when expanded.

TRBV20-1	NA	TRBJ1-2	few	TGCAGTGCTAGAGAGTCTGGGGTTGGGGGGGGCTACACCTTC	CSARESGVGGGYTF
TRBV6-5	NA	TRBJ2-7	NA	TGTGCCAGCCGAGAAGATAATAACTACAAGCAGTACTTC	CASREDNNYKQYF
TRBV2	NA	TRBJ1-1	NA	TGTGCCAGCAGTGTCTCCGGGGGAGACACTGAAGCTTTCTTT	CASSVSGGDTEAFF
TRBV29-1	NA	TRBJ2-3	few	TGCAGCGCGGGGTGGGGGGGCCGGGCAGATACGCAGTATTTT	CSAGWGGRADTQYF
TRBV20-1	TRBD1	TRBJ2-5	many	TGCAGTGCCAGGGGGACATTAGCTGGGCAAGAGACCCAGTACTTC	CSARGTLAGQETQYF
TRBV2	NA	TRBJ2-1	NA	TGTGCCAGATTGGGGCATAGGCAGTTCTTC	CARLGHRQFF
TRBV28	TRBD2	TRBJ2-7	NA	TGTGCCAGCATCGCATGGACTAGCGCCGCCTACGAGCAGTACTTC	CASIAWTSAAYEQYF
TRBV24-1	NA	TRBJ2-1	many	TGTGCCACCAGTGATCCTGGTAGGAGGTGGGAGCAGTTCTTC	CATSDPGRRWEQFF
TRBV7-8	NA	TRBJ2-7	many	TGTGCCAGCAGTCCGATGGGGGTTTCCTACGAGCAGTACTTC	CASSPMGVSYEQYF
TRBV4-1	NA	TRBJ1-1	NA	TGCGCCAGTTCGGGATGGGGCTCACAACGAAAGGGAGGATTTAGTGAAGCTTTCTTT	CASSGWGSQRKGGFSEAFF
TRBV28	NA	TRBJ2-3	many	TGTGCCAGCAGTTTAACGGGGGTCCCAGATACGCAGTATTTT	CASSLTGVPDTQYF
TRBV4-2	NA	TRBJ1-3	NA	TGTGCCAGCAGCCAATCGCCCGGACACATCTCTGGAAACACCATATATTTT	CASSQSPGHISGNTIYF
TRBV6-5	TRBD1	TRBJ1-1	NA	TGTGCCAGCAGTTACTCTGAGGGGACAGGGAACACTGAAGCTTTCTTT	CASSYSEGTGNTEAFF
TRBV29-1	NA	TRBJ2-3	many	TGCAGCGTTGAAGATGTAGACGGGGATTCCACAGATACGCAGTATTTT	CSVEDVDGDSTDTQYF
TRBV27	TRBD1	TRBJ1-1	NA	TGTGCCAGCAGTGCCGCCGGGACAGGGCGAACTGAAGCTTTCTTT	CASSAAGTGRTEAFF
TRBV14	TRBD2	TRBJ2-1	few	TGTGCCAGCAGCCCGGGACTAGGGCCCTCCTCCTACAATGAGCAGTTCTTC	CASSPGLGPSSYNEQFF
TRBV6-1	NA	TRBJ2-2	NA	TGTGCCAGCGCGGGCAGCGCGAACACCGGGGAGCTGTTTTTT	CASAGSANTGELFF
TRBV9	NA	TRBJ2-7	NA	TGTCCCAGCAGCGTACTGGAGTCCTCCTACGAGCAGTACTTC	CPSSVLESSYEQYF